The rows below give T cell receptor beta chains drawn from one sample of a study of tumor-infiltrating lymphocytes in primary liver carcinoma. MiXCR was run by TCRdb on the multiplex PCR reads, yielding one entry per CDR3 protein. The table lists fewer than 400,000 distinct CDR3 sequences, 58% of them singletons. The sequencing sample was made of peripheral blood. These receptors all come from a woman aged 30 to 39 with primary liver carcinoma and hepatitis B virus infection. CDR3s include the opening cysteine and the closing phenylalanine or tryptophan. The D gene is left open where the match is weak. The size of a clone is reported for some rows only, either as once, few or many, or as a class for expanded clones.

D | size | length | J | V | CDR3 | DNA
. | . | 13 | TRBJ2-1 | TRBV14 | CASSQEPAGEQLF | TGTGCCAGCAGCCAAGAACCGGCAGGCGAGCAGCTCTTC
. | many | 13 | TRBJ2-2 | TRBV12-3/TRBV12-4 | CASSLAGAGELFF | TGTGCCAGCAGTTTAGCGGGAGCCGGGGAGCTGTTTTTT
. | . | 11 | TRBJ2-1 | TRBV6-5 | CASSENNEQFF | TGTGCCAGCAGTGAAAACAATGAGCAGTTCTTC
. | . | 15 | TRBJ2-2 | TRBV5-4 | CASSVSVGGTGELFF | TGTGCCAGCAGCGTTAGCGTTGGCGGCACCGGGGAGCTGTTTTTT
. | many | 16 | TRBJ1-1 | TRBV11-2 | CASSLDTGRMNTEAFF | TGTGCCAGCAGCTTAGATACAGGGAGGATGAACACTGAAGCTTTCTTT
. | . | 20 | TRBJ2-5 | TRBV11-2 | CVSSIDRSGPFSGARETQYF | TGTGTCAGCAGCATAGATCGGAGCGGTCCCTTTTCCGGGGCTCGGGAGACCCAGTACTTC
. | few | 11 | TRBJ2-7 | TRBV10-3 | CATSEGYEQYF | TGTGCCACCTCGGAGGGGTACGAGCAGTACTTC
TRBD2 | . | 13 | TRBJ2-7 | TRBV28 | CASKKAGVSEQYF | TGTGCCAGCAAGAAAGCGGGAGTCAGCGAGCAGTACTTC
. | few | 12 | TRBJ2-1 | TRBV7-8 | CASSPQGGVPFF | TGTGCCAGCAGCCCCCAGGGAGGAGTCCCGTTCTTC
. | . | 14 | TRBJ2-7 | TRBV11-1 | CVSSGTAPYYEQYF | TGTGTCAGCAGCGGGACAGCGCCCTACTACGAGCAGTACTTC
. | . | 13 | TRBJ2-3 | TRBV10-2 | CASNDWGTDTQYF | TGCGCCAGCAATGACTGGGGCACAGATACGCAGTATTTT
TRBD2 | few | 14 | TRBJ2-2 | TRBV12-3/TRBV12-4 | CASTGLAGRGELFF | TGTGCCAGCACTGGACTAGCGGGTCGCGGGGAGCTGTTTTTT
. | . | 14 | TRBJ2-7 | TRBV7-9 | CTSRLGEFHTSKYF | TGTACCAGCCGACTCGGGGAATTTCATACGAGCAAGTACTTC
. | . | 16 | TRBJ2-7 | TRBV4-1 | CASSQDADRWAYKQYF | TGCGCCAGCAGCCAAGATGCGGACCGATGGGCCTACAAGCAGTACTTC
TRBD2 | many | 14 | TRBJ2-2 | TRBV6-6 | CASSYGLGSGELFF | TGTGCCAGCAGTTATGGACTAGGCAGTGGGGAGCTGTTTTTT
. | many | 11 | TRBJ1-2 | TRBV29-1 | CSVGSGDGYTF | TGCAGCGTTGGTTCCGGAGATGGCTACACCTTC
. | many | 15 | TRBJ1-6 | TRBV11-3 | CASSPSRVLNSPLHF | TGTGCCAGCAGCCCCTCCCGGGTTCTTAATTCACCCCTCCACTTT
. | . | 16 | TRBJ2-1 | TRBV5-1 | CASSLTQGLQYNEQFF | TGCGCCAGCAGCTTGACGCAGGGCCTACAATACAATGAGCAGTTCTTC
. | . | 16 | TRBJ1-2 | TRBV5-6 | CASSLVRFREDYGYTF | TGTGCTAGCAGCTTGGTTAGGTTCAGGGAGGACTATGGCTACACCTTC
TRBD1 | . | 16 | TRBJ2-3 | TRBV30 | CAWSVQARGMADTQYF | TGTGCCTGGAGTGTACAAGCCAGGGGGATGGCAGATACGCAGTATTTT
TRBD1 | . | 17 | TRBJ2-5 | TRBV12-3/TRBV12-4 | CASSAPGQGAARETHYF | TGTGCCAGCAGTGCGCCGGGACAGGGGGCCGCTCGAGAGACCCACTACTTC
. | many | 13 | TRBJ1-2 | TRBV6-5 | CASSPGGGYGYTF | TGTGCCAGCAGCCCCGGGGGCGGCTATGGCTACACCTTC
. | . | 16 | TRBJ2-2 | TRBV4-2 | CASSQFGSNTAVELFF | TGCGCCAGCAGCCAGTTCGGCTCAAACACGGCCGTGGAGCTGTTTTTT
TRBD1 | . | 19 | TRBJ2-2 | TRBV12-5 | CASGLVLKDRGQSTGELFF | TGTGCTAGTGGTTTGGTACTTAAAGACAGGGGGCAGAGCACCGGGGAGCTGTTTTTT
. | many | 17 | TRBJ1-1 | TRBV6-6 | CASSYYRPGTRDTEAFF | TGTGCCAGCAGTTATTATCGACCCGGGACCCGGGACACTGAAGCTTTCTTT
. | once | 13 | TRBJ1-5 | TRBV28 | CASSFPGHQPQHF | TGTGCCAGCAGTTTTCCGGGACATCAGCCCCAGCATTTT
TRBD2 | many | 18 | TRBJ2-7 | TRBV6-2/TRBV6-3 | CASSDAGTSGRRSYEQYF | TGTGCCAGCAGCGATGCCGGGACTAGCGGGAGACGGTCCTACGAGCAGTACTTC
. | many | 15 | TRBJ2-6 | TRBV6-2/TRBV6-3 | CASTGRLSGANVLTF | TGTGCCAGCACGGGACGTCTCTCTGGGGCCAACGTCCTGACTTTC
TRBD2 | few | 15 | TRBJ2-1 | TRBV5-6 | CASSLGSGVYNEQFF | TGTGCCAGCAGCTTGGGTAGCGGGGTTTACAATGAGCAGTTCTTC
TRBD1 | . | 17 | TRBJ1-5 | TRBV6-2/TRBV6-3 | CASSSYEGARSNQPQHF | TGTGCCAGCAGTTCCTACGAGGGGGCGCGGAGCAATCAGCCCCAGCATTTT
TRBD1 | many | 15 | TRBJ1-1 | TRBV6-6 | CASSNPGQGAAEAFF | TGTGCCAGCAGTAATCCGGGACAGGGGGCGGCCGAAGCTTTCTTT
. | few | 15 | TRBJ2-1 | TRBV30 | CAWSGLSPLDNEQFF | TGTGCCTGGAGCGGACTATCCCCACTGGACAATGAGCAGTTCTTC
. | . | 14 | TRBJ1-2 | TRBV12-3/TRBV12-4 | CASNPLPGEGGYTF | TGTGCCAGCAATCCCCTCCCGGGGGAAGGAGGCTACACCTTC